These 13 T cell receptor beta chains originate from one sample sequenced in a study of control samples from healthy donors and cancer patients. Produced via immunoSEQ multiplex PCR; TCRdb's table is partial and in-frame only. Here the sample spans around 130,000 clones, about 95% being singletons. Material for sequencing was blood. These receptors all stem from a man aged 25 to 45 in good health.

This clone appeared a single time. V and J are TRBV7-2 and TRBJ2-5; 9 bases are a match to TRBD2. Unmatched junction bases numbered 10, after V lost 7 bases and J lost 1 base. This CDR3 has 16 residues. Germline V gives CDR1 SGHTA, CDR2 FQGNSA. The CDR3 loop is CASTLHGGGAQETQYF. For the CDR3, the DNA is TGTGCCAGCACCCTCCATGGCGGGGGGGCCCAAGAGACCCAGTACTTC.

The rearrangement joins TRBV4-1 to TRBJ2-7; D is uncertain. The V and J ends lost 4 bases and 1 base respectively, with 11 bases between them. The CDR3 runs to 14 residues. CDR1 is MGHRA, CDR2 YSYEKL, per germline. CDR3 protein: CASSPSGASYEQYF. DNA for the CDR3: TGCGCCAGCAGCCCCTCAGGAGCTTCCTACGAGCAGTACTTC.

The gene calls are TRBV23-1 and TRBJ1-6; D unresolved. TRBV23-1 is an ORF, with its function uncertain. The CDR3 length is 14 residues. V shed 4 bases and J shed 7 bases, with 11 bases lying between them. For the CDR3, the DNA is TGCGCCAGCAGTCTCACATCGGGGAATTCACCCCTCCACTTT. Translating it yields CASSLTSGNSPLHF.

The gene calls are TRBV7-9 and TRBJ2-7; D gene ambiguous. CDR3 length: 14 amino acids. Germline lookup yields CDR1 SEHNR and CDR2 FQNEAQ (reference sequence). The ends were cut back, 1 base at V and 2 bases at J, with 9 bases in the middle. The CDR3 sequence: CASSLVHSPYEQYF. The CDR3 nucleotides read TGTGCCAGCAGCTTAGTACACAGCCCCTACGAGCAGTACTTC.

V usage is TRBV7-9 and J usage is TRBJ1-3, with D unresolved. Germline CDR1 and CDR2: SEHNR and FQNEAQ (reference sequence). The CDR3 covers 17 residues. Trimming pared 1 base from V and 5 bases from J, leaving 18 bases between. CDR3 residues: CASSLEQATLSRNTIYF. In DNA, the CDR3 is TGTGCCAGCAGCTTAGAACAAGCCACCCTGTCAAGAAACACCATATATTTT. The full variable domain, completed using reference TRBV7-9 and TRBJ1-3, is DTGVSQNPRHKITKRGQNVTFRCDPISEHNRLYWYRQTLGQGPEFLTYFQNEAQLEKSRLLSDRFSAERPKGSFSTLEIQRTEQGDSAMYLCASSLEQATLSRNTIYFGEGSWLTVV.

For the CDR3, the DNA is TGTGCCAGCAGGGCTAGCTTGGGGAGGGGCAATGAGCAGTTCTTC. It codes for CASRASLGRGNEQFF. The genes are TRBV2 and TRBJ2-1, with TRBD2 matching over 7 bases. The CDR3 length is 15 residues. CDR1 and CDR2 (germline): SNHLY, FYNNEI. V was clipped by 6 bases and J by 6 bases; unmatched bases: 11.

The chain recombines TRBV5-1 with TRBJ1-6; 8 bases are shared with TRBD1. V trimming: 3 bases; J trimming: 0 bases; junction bases outside the gene matches: 5. CDR1 is SGHRS and CDR2 is YFSETQ in the germline V gene. The length of the CDR3 is 17 residues. CDR3 in DNA: TGCGCCAGCAGCTGGACAGGGTATAGCTCCTATAATTCACCCCTCCACTTT. This codes for CASSWTGYSSYNSPLHF. Combining the CDR3 with reference TRBV5-1 and TRBJ1-6 gives the whole variable domain KAGVTQTPRYLIKTRGQQVTLSCSPISGHRSVSWYQQTPGQGLQFLFEYFSETQRNKGNFPGRFSGRQFSNSRSEMNVSTLELGDSALYLCASSWTGYSSYNSPLHFGNGTRLTVT.

V gene TRBV12-5 combines with J gene TRBJ2-3; D remains unclear. The CDR3 has 14 residues. From germline, CDR1 is LGHNT and CDR2 FRNRAP. V was pared by 5 bases and J by 0 bases, with 9 bases between. The CDR3 coding sequence is TGTGCTAGTGGTGGCCCCGAGAGCACAGATACGCAGTATTTT. The encoded protein is CASGGPESTDTQYF.

The chain has TRBV27 and TRBJ1-1; no clear D. V was shortened by 2 bases and J by 4 bases, with 20 bases between the two germline ends. CDR1 and CDR2 (germline): MNHEY, SMNVEV (reference sequence). This CDR3 has 17 amino acids. In DNA, the CDR3 is TGTGCCAGCAGTTTAGTCCCCGGGTCGGTATTGGGCACTGAAGCTTTCTTT. Its protein is CASSLVPGSVLGTEAFF.

This sequence joins TRBV27 and TRBJ1-5; possibly TRBD1 for D (6 bases). From germline, CDR1 is MNHEY and CDR2 SMNVEV (reference sequence). This CDR3 contains 14 residues. V shed 6 bases and J shed 6 bases, with 15 bases lying between them. For the CDR3, the DNA is TGTGCCAGCAGGGATACAGGGAGTAGTCAGCCCCAGCATTTT. Translation gives CASRDTGSSQPQHF.

The V and J genes are TRBV5-1 and TRBJ1-5; 8 nucleotides match TRBD1. The CDR3 covers 13 residues. With V trimmed by 3 bases and J by 5 bases, 1 base remained unmatched. Germline V gene sequence: CDR1 SGHRS, CDR2 YFSETQ. The CDR3 DNA sequence: TGCGCCAGCAGCTACAGGGGGGATCAGCCCCAGCATTTT. Amino acid sequence: CASSYRGDQPQHF. Complete variable domain (other parts from reference TRBV5-1 and TRBJ1-5): KAGVTQTPRYLIKTRGQQVTLSCSPISGHRSVSWYQQTPGQGLQFLFEYFSETQRNKGNFPGRFSGRQFSNSRSEMNVSTLELGDSALYLCASSYRGDQPQHFGDGTRLSIL.

V gene TRBV11-2 combines with J gene TRBJ1-1; 7 nucleotides align to TRBD1. CDR1 is SGHAT, CDR2 FQNNGV, per germline. The CDR3 has 16 residues. The V segment lost 5 bases and the J segment 4 bases; nucleotides outside the gene matches: 13. CDR3 sequence reads: CASSPQVGQGGTEAFF. In nucleotides, the CDR3 is TGTGCCAGCAGCCCCCAGGTGGGGCAGGGGGGCACTGAAGCTTTCTTT.

The chain recombines TRBV7-9 with TRBJ2-7, with D hard to call. The CDR3 totals 14 residues. V was shortened by 2 bases and J by 2 bases, with 10 bases between the two germline ends. The germline V gene encodes CDR1 SEHNR and CDR2 FQNEAQ (reference sequence). The CDR3 DNA is TGTGCCAGCAGCTTAACCAGTTCTACCTACGAGCAGTACTTC. Amino acids: CASSLTSSTYEQYF.